These 26 T cell receptor beta chains share one sample of origin, sequenced in a study of Ad26.COV2.S vaccination and SARS-CoV-2 variants. Profiling relied on immunoSEQ multiplex PCR, and the TCRdb table lists in-frame clones only, not all of them. The sample lists over 400,000 clones, roughly 90% occurring once. Treatment specified: 19 received Ad26.COV2.S at low or high dose, single or two shots; 5 received placebo; per-sample allocation not given. The samples were gathered on day 63 after the first injection of vaccine or placebo. The sequences come from peripheral blood, collected in a trial of Ad26.COV2.S vaccine versus placebo. The source is a person aged 18-60 years who received the Ad26.COV2.S COVID-19 vaccine or a placebo.

The V call is TRBV2, the J call TRBJ1-5, with D maybe TRBD1 (6 bases). Germline V CDR1 and CDR2: SNHLY, FYNNEI. The CDR3 is made up of 19 amino acids. Between the trimmed V and J ends, which lost 3 bases and 0 bases, there was a span of 21 bases. The chain's CDR3 is CASSESTGRWVYSNQPQHF. CDR3 nucleotides: TGTGCCAGCAGTGAGTCTACAGGGAGGTGGGTATATAGCAATCAGCCCCAGCATTTT.

J is TRBJ1-1 and V is TRBV3-1 (or the pseudogene TRBV3-2); tentative D call: TRBD1 (6 bases). Trimming took off 1 base at V and 4 bases at J, with 10 bases between the two ends. Germline V lookup: CDR1 LGHDT, CDR2 YNNKEL (reference sequence). CDR3 length equals 14 residues. This chain's CDR3 is CASSQGGGGTEAFF. In DNA form, the CDR3 reads TGTGCCAGCAGCCAAGGAGGGGGAGGCACTGAAGCTTTCTTT.

The V gene is TRBV3-1 (or the pseudogene TRBV3-2), the J gene TRBJ1-5; D ambiguous. V was cut by 3 bases and J by 3 bases, with 12 bases left in between. There are 15 residues in the CDR3. CDR1 and CDR2 from the germline V gene are LGHDT and YNNKEL (reference sequence). CDR3 in amino acids: CASSHAEGPNQPQHF. The CDR3 DNA reads as TGTGCCAGCAGCCATGCCGAGGGTCCCAATCAGCCCCAGCATTTT.

This clone occurred once. The same CDR3 also results from other DNA sequences found in this sample. The J gene is TRBJ1-1, the V gene TRBV19, with D uncertain. Germline assignment: CDR1 LNHDA and CDR2 SQIVND (reference sequence). This CDR3 region has 14 residues. The V gene lost 3 bases and the J gene lost 1 base, with 9 bases spanning the gap. This CDR3 is CASSISPGNTEAFF. The CDR3 bases are TGTGCCAGTAGTATTTCACCGGGGAACACTGAAGCTTTCTTT.

This sequence joins TRBV12-5 and TRBJ2-2, with D maybe TRBD2 (7 bases). V was shortened by 2 bases and J by 4 bases, with 11 bases between the two germline ends. In germline, CDR1 is LGHNT, CDR2 FRNRAP. The CDR3 is made up of 15 amino acids. The CDR3 DNA is TGTGCTAGTGGTTTGTCCGGGGGGCGCACCGGGGAGCTGTTTTTT. Amino acids: CASGLSGGRTGELFF.

The chain joins TRBV7-2 to TRBJ2-3, with TRBD2 matching over 8 bases. Germline CDR1 is SGHTA and CDR2 is FQGNSA. The CDR3 length is 17 residues. After removal of 1 base from V and 2 bases from J, the junction contained 8 bases not matched to a gene. CDR3 loop: CASSLGITGGATDTQYF. The CDR3 nucleotides read TGTGCCAGCAGCTTAGGTATAACCGGGGGGGCCACAGATACGCAGTATTTT.

V is TRBV2 and J is TRBJ2-3; TRBD2 matches 13 bases. The ends lost 7 bases at V and 6 bases at J; junction bases unmatched: 7. The CDR3 length is 15 residues. Germline values: CDR1 SNHLY, CDR2 FYNNEI. CDR3 DNA: TGTGCCAGCAACCTACTAGCGGGGGGGCCCGATACGCAGTATTTT. It encodes CASNLLAGGPDTQYF.

The chain employs TRBV7-2 and TRBJ2-3, with 7 bases fitting TRBD2. CDR1 and CDR2 from the germline V gene are SGHTA and FQGNSA. The CDR3 is 15 amino acids. Losses at the gene ends were 3 bases for V and 3 bases for J; bases not matched to a gene: 6. CDR3 DNA: TGTGCCAGCAGCTTTGGCGGGGGATATACAGATACGCAGTATTTT. Its protein product is CASSFGGGYTDTQYF.

This clone was recorded only once. The gene calls are TRBV28 and TRBJ2-7; D possibly matches TRBD1 or TRBD2 (5 bases each). Trimming pared 8 bases from V and 5 bases from J, leaving 16 bases between. Germline V gives CDR1 MDHEN, CDR2 SYDVKM. The CDR3 runs to 13 residues. CDR3 protein: CASHEGRENEQYF. In DNA form, the CDR3 reads TGTGCCAGCCACGAGGGCAGGGAAAACGAGCAGTACTTC.

The rearrangement links TRBV27 to TRBJ2-7; weak D call: TRBD1 (6 bases). Germline lookup yields CDR1 MNHEY and CDR2 SMNVEV (reference sequence). The CDR3 has 16 amino acids. V lost 0 bases, J lost 2 bases, and 14 bases lay in between. In DNA form, the CDR3 reads TGTGCCAGCAGTTTATCGGGCTGGGACAAGACCTACGAGCAGTACTTC. This encodes CASSLSGWDKTYEQYF.

The chain is built from TRBV28 and TRBJ2-4; TRBD2 might be the D (5 bases). With 1 base removed from V and 4 bases from J, the gap between germline ends came to 8 bases. CDR1 and CDR2 (germline): MDHEN, SYDVKM. CDR3 size: 14 residues. The CDR3 here is CASSLLPGKNIQYF. The CDR3 nucleotides read TGTGCCAGCAGTTTATTACCGGGAAAAAACATTCAGTACTTC. The full variable domain, completed using reference TRBV28 and TRBJ2-4, is DVKVTQSSRYLVKRTGEKVFLECVQDMDHENMFWYRQDPGLGLRLIYFSYDVKMKEKGDIPEGYSVSREKKERFSLILESASTNQTSMYLCASSLLPGKNIQYFGAGTRLSVL.

The chain recombines TRBV2 with TRBJ2-7, with D tentatively TRBD1 (6 bases). Trimming stripped 9 bases from V and 2 bases from J, with 14 bases between. Per germline, CDR1 SNHLY and CDR2 FYNNEI. This CDR3 region has 13 residues. The CDR3 DNA reads as TGTGCCAGTAGGGTCCAGGGGACCTACGAGCAGTACTTC. This gives the protein CASRVQGTYEQYF.

The rearrangement links TRBV2 to TRBJ2-1, with 14 bases aligning to TRBD2. This CDR3 spans 17 amino acids. With 6 bases clipped from V and 1 base from J, the junction kept 5 bases outside the gene matches. Germline V gives CDR1 SNHLY, CDR2 FYNNEI. CDR3 nucleotides: TGTGCCAGCAGCACCGGGACTAGCGGGGGATCCTACAATGAGCAGTTCTTC. Translation gives CASSTGTSGGSYNEQFF.

The V call is TRBV4-3, the J call TRBJ2-3; TRBD2 matches 11 bases. CDR1 is LGHNA and CDR2 is YSLEER in the germline V gene. This CDR3 is 17 amino acids long. V lost 0 bases to trimming and J lost 4 bases; unmatched junction nucleotides: 6. The CDR3 region is CASSQDPGLAAPDTQYF. DNA for the CDR3: TGCGCCAGCAGCCAAGACCCGGGACTAGCGGCCCCAGATACGCAGTATTTT.

This chain joins TRBV7-9 and TRBJ2-3; no reliable D call. Germline CDR1 SEHNR, CDR2 FQNEAQ (reference sequence). The CDR3 runs to 13 residues. V lost 5 bases, J lost 1 base, and 7 bases lay in between. In DNA, the CDR3 is TGTGCCAGCAGCCGATCACGCACAGATACGCAGTATTTT. This codes for CASSRSRTDTQYF.

This sequence joins TRBV29-1 and TRBJ2-3; 11 bases fit TRBD2. The germline V gene has CDR1 SQVTM and CDR2 ANQGSEA. The ends lost 4 bases at V and 4 bases at J; junction bases unmatched: 7. CDR3 length: 15 residues. CDR3 nucleotides: TGCAGCGTTGGCTCTAGCGGGGGGAGACCAGATACGCAGTATTTT. Its translation: CSVGSSGGRPDTQYF.

This chain joins TRBV6-6 and TRBJ2-5, with 7 bases aligning to TRBD2. The junction had 13 bases not matched to a gene; V was cut back by 7 bases and J by 5 bases. The CDR3 is made up of 15 amino acids. Germline V gives CDR1 MNHNY, CDR2 SVGAGI (reference sequence). CDR3 loop: CASTNTRASGETQYF. CDR3 nucleotides: TGTGCCAGCACCAACACTCGGGCTAGCGGCGAGACCCAGTACTTC.

This clone was detected once. CDR3 in DNA: TGTGCCAGCAGCCTGAGGGGGGTTGGCAATCAGCCCCAGCATTTT. This translates into CASSLRGVGNQPQHF. The chain recombines TRBV5-6 with TRBJ1-5, with a possible D match to TRBD1 (6 bases). V lost 4 bases to trimming and J lost 2 bases, with 13 bases between them. Germline CDR1 reads SGHDT; CDR2 reads YYEEEE. The CDR3 has 15 amino acids. The full variable domain, with the rest looked up from reference TRBV5-6 and TRBJ1-5, is DAGVTQSPTHLIKTRGQQVTLRCSPKSGHDTVSWYQQALGQGPQFIFQYYEEEERQRGNFPDRFSGHQFPNYSSELNVNALLLGDSALYLCASSLRGVGNQPQHFGDGTRLSIL.

The gene calls are TRBV5-4 and TRBJ2-1, with 7 bases matching TRBD2. The CDR3 covers 17 residues. The J segment lost 7 bases and the V segment lost 0 bases, leaving 13 bases of the junction unmatched. Germline V gene sequence: CDR1 SGHNT, CDR2 YYREEE (reference sequence). The CDR3 bases are TGTGCCAGCAGCTTGGTGCCTAGCGGACTCCGGGAAAATGAGCAGTTCTTC. Translated: CASSLVPSGLRENEQFF.

The chain joins TRBV6-1 to TRBJ2-3; 11 bases align to TRBD2. Germline assignment: CDR1 MNHNS and CDR2 SASEGT. The J segment lost 4 bases and the V segment lost 4 bases, leaving 13 bases of the junction unmatched. This CDR3 region has 18 residues. The DNA of the CDR3 is TGTGCCAGCAGTGCAAAAACTCTTACTAGCGGGGGCTCAGATACGCAGTATTTT. As protein: CASSAKTLTSGGSDTQYF.

The V gene is TRBV19, the J gene TRBJ2-1; 9 nucleotides match TRBD2. This CDR3 has 15 amino acids. Germline V gene sequence: CDR1 LNHDA, CDR2 SQIVND (reference sequence). J lost 11 bases, V lost 5 bases, and 13 bases had no gene match. The CDR3 DNA follows: TGTGCCAGTAGTTTTATCCGAGCGGGGGGCCTTCAGCAGTTCTTC. Its translation: CASSFIRAGGLQQFF. The full variable domain, in which reference TRBV19 and TRBJ2-1 provide the parts outside the CDR3, is DGGITQSPKYLFRKEGQNVTLSCEQNLNHDAMYWYRQDPGQGLRLIYYSQIVNDFQKGDIAEGYSVSREKKESFPLTVTSAQKNPTAFYLCASSFIRAGGLQQFFGPGTRLTVL.

The chain carries TRBV23-1 and TRBJ1-2; TRBD1 aligns across 7 bases. TRBV23-1 is an open reading frame, and its role is uncertain. There are 17 residues in the CDR3. V was pared by 2 bases and J by 4 bases, with 13 bases of the junction left unmatched. CDR3 DNA sequence: TGCGCCAGCAGTCAAGACGACCGGGACAGTACTACCTATGGCTACACCTTC. This sequence encodes CASSQDDRDSTTYGYTF.

CDR3 in amino acids: CASSVAPWTGTGGYEQYF. The CDR3 nucleotides read TGTGCCAGCAGCGTAGCCCCATGGACCGGGACAGGGGGCTACGAGCAGTACTTC. The chain uses TRBV9 and TRBJ2-7; 11 bases match TRBD1. CDR1 SGDLS and CDR2 YYNGEE come from the germline V gene. The CDR3 has 18 amino acids. The V segment lost 0 bases and the J segment 3 bases; nucleotides outside the gene matches: 11.

This chain joins TRBV9 and TRBJ1-2; D uncertain. V was clipped by 3 bases and J by 7 bases, with 10 bases between them. CDR3 length equals 12 residues. The germline V gene encodes CDR1 SGDLS and CDR2 YYNGEE. CDR3 bases: TGTGCCAGCAGCGCTAACATCGCTGGCTACACCTTC. This encodes CASSANIAGYTF.

Worth noting for this clone: A read error may account for a junction end that differs from germline. This sequence joins TRBV3-1 (or the pseudogene TRBV3-2) and TRBJ2-3; 7 nucleotides match TRBD2. There are 15 residues in the CDR3. Germline CDR1 reads LGHDT; CDR2 reads YNNKEL (reference sequence). The CDR3 sequence: CASSRSGGSTDTQYF. The CDR3 coding sequence is TGTGCCAGCAGCCGATCGGGGGGAAGCACGGATACGCAGTATTTT.

V and J are TRBV27 and TRBJ2-2; D is possibly TRBD1 (6 bases). The CDR3 extends over 15 amino acids. Germline loops: CDR1 MNHEY, CDR2 SMNVEV (reference sequence). Trimming removed 1 base at V and 5 bases at J, with 11 bases between. The CDR3 nucleotides are TGTGCCAGCAGTTTATTAGGGGGAAGGACCGGGGAGCTGTTTTTT. This encodes CASSLLGGRTGELFF.